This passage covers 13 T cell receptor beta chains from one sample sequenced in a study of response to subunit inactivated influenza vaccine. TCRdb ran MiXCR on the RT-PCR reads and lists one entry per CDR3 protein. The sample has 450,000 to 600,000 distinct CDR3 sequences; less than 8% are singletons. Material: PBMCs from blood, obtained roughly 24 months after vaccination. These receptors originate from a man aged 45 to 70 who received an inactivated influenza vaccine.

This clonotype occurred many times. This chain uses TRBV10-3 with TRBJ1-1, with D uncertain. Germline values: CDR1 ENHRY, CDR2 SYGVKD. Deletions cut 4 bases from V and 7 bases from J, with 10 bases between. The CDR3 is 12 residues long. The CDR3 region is CAISGTNFEAFF. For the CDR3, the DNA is TGTGCCATCAGTGGGACCAACTTTGAAGCTTTCTTT.

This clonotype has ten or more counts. For the CDR3, the DNA is TGCAGCGTGGGTTTGGGAGTCTTAGCGGATGAGCAGTTCTTC. Protein: CSVGLGVLADEQFF. This chain uses TRBV29-1 with TRBJ2-1; a weak D match, TRBD2 (6 bases). Germline lookup yields CDR1 SQVTM and CDR2 ANQGSEA. The CDR3 has 14 residues. The V and J ends lost 6 bases and 8 bases respectively, with 20 bases between them.

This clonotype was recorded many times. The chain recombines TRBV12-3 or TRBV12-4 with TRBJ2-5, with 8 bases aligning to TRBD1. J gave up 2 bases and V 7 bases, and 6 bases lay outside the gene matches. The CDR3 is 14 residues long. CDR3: CASIQGQEQETQYF. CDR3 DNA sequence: TGTGCCAGCATTCAGGGACAGGAACAAGAGACCCAGTACTTC.

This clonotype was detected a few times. CDR3 sequence (DNA): TGTGCCAGCAGGAACCCCTTTCCCCCCTACGAGCAGTACTTC. This sequence encodes CASRNPFPPYEQYF. This sequence joins TRBV6-2 or TRBV6-3 and TRBJ2-7; D ambiguous. Deletions cut 6 bases from V and 2 bases from J, with 14 bases between. The germline gives CDR1 MNHEY, CDR2 SVGEGT. There are 14 residues in the CDR3.

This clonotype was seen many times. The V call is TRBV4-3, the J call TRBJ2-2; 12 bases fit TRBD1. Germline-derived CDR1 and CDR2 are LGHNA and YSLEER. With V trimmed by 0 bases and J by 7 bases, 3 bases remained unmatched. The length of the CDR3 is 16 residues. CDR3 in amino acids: CASSQDGTGGYGELFF. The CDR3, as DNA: TGCGCCAGCAGCCAAGACGGGACAGGGGGCTACGGGGAGCTGTTTTTT.

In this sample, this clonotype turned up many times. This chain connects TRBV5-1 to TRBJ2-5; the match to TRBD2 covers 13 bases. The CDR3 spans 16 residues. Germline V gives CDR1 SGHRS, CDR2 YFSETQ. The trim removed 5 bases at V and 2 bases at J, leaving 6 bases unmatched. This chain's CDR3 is CASRTGTSGMQETQYF. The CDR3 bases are TGCGCCAGCAGAACCGGGACTAGCGGGATGCAAGAGACCCAGTACTTC.

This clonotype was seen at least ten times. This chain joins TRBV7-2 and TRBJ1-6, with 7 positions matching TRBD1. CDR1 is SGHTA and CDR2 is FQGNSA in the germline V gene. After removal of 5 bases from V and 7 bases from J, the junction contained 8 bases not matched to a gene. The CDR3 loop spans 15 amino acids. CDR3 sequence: CASSPSQGGNSPLHF. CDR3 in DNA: TGTGCCAGCAGCCCCAGTCAGGGGGGCAATTCACCCCTCCACTTT. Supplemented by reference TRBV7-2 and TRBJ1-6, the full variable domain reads GAGVSQSPSNKVTEKGKDVELRCDPISGHTALYWYRQSLGQGLEFLIYFQGNSAPDKSGLPSDRFSAERTGGSVSTLTIQRTQQEDSAVYLCASSPSQGGNSPLHFGNGTRLTVT.

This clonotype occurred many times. The CDR3 spells CASSSPREQETQYF. The CDR3 nucleotides read TGTGCCAGCAGTTCCCCACGGGAGCAAGAGACCCAGTACTTC. V usage is TRBV28 and J usage is TRBJ2-5; D is possibly TRBD2 (6 bases). The CDR3 runs 14 residues. CDR1 is MDHEN and CDR2 is SYDVKM in the germline V gene. Trimming stripped 4 bases from V and 2 bases from J, with 11 bases between. The full variable domain, in which reference TRBV28 and TRBJ2-5 provide the parts outside the CDR3, is DVKVTQSSRYLVKRTGEKVFLECVQDMDHENMFWYRQDPGLGLRLIYFSYDVKMKEKGDIPEGYSVSREKKERFSLILESASTNQTSMYLCASSSPREQETQYFGPGTRLLVL.

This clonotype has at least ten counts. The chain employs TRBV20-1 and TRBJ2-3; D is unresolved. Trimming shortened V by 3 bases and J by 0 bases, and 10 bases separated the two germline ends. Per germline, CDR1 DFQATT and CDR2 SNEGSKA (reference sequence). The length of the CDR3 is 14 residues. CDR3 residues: CSASGQSSTDTQYF. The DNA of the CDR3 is TGCAGTGCTAGTGGTCAGTCTAGCACAGATACGCAGTATTTT.

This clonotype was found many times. CDR3 bases: TGTGCCAGCAGCCAAGTCCCGGGGGGCCCCACAGATACGCAGTATTTT. Its protein is CASSQVPGGPTDTQYF. V usage is TRBV3-1 and J usage is TRBJ2-3; D might be TRBD2 (7 bases). The CDR3 loop spans 16 amino acids. Germline assignment: CDR1 LGHDT and CDR2 YNNKEL (reference sequence). Between the trimmed V and J ends, which lost 1 base and 2 bases, there was a span of 13 bases.

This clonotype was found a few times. CDR3 coding DNA: TGTGCCAGCAGCGTAGGGTTAGGGACGACTGAAGCTTTCTTT. It encodes CASSVGLGTTEAFF. The V gene is TRBV9, the J gene TRBJ1-1, with D tentatively TRBD1 (5 bases). The germline CDR1 and CDR2 sequences are SGDLS and YYNGEE. V dropped 0 bases and J dropped 5 bases, with 11 bases sitting between them. The CDR3 spans 14 residues.

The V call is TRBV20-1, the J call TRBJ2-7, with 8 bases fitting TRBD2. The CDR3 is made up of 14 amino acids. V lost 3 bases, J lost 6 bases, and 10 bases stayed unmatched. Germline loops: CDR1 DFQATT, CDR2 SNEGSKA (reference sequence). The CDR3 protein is CSASVSGTRSEQYF. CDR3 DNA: TGCAGTGCTAGCGTATCCGGGACTAGAAGCGAGCAGTACTTC.

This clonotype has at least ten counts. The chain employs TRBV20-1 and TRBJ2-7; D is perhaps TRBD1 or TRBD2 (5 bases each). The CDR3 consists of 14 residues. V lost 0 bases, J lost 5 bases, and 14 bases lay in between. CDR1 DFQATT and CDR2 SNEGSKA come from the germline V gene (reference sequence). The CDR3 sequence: CSARDYQGEDEQYF. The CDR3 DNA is TGCAGTGCTAGAGATTACCAGGGAGAGGACGAGCAGTACTTC.